Below, 30 T cell receptor beta chains from the same sample are listed, as sequenced in a study of T cell repertoires in cytomegalovirus infection. One entry per CDR3 protein, called by TCRdb with MiXCR from the reads. The data contain around 550,000 distinct CDR3 sequences, about a quarter of them singletons. Material: PBMCs. The receptor source for this set is a human donor in good health (CMV status not recorded). Some clones in this sample may be carry-over from other donors' samples.

The chain links TRBV6-1 to TRBJ1-2; D unresolved. The CDR3 runs 11 residues. The germline V gene encodes CDR1 MNHNS and CDR2 SASEGT. V lost 5 bases to trimming and J lost 2 bases, with 3 bases between them. The CDR3 reads CASSNNYGYTF. The CDR3 nucleotides are TGTGCCAGCAGTAACAACTATGGCTACACCTTC.

This rearrangement joins TRBV6-2 or TRBV6-3 to TRBJ1-1; D is unresolved. There are 13 residues in the CDR3. The ends were cut back, 6 bases at V and 7 bases at J, with 15 bases in the middle. Germline V lookup: CDR1 MNHEY, CDR2 SVGEGT. CDR3 nucleotide sequence: TGTGCCAGCAGAGATTACCATTTGATTGAAGCTTTCTTT. Its translation: CASRDYHLIEAFF.

This clonotype has a handful of counts. V and J are TRBV7-2 and TRBJ2-1; TRBD2 aligns across 10 bases. CDR3 length: 17 residues. V lost 5 bases and J lost 5; bases outside the gene matches: 12. Germline CDR1 SGHTA, CDR2 FQGNSA. The CDR3 is CASSPPPGTSANNEQFF. DNA of the CDR3: TGTGCCAGCAGCCCTCCCCCCGGGACTAGCGCAAACAATGAGCAGTTCTTC.

The chain has TRBV7-9 and TRBJ2-1; 14 positions agree with TRBD2. Germline V gene data show CDR1 as SEHNR and CDR2 as FQNEAQ (reference sequence). CDR3 length: 12 amino acids. Losses at the gene ends were 4 bases for V and 15 bases for J; bases not matched to a gene: 2. DNA of the CDR3: TGTGCCAGCAGCTCCGGGACTAGCGGGAGGTTCTTC. As protein: CASSSGTSGRFF.

This clonotype was detected a few times. The genes are TRBV7-9 and TRBJ2-1; no definite D call. Trimming shortened V by 2 bases and J by 3 bases, and 14 bases separated the two germline ends. Germline loops: CDR1 SEHNR, CDR2 FQNEAQ (reference sequence). This CDR3 is 16 amino acids long. CDR3 DNA: TGTGCCAGCAGCTTATCGTCAGGTCCGGACTACAATGAGCAGTTCTTC. It yields the protein CASSLSSGPDYNEQFF.

The table lists this clonotype with a few counts. The genes are TRBV6-1 and TRBJ1-5; no definite D call. V lost 2 bases to trimming and J lost 2 bases, with 7 bases between them. The CDR3 is made up of 14 amino acids. In germline, CDR1 is MNHNS, CDR2 SASEGT. The CDR3 sequence is CASSESPRNQPQHF. The CDR3 nucleotides are TGTGCCAGCAGTGAATCCCCGCGCAATCAGCCCCAGCATTTT.

CDR3 sequence: CASGPGANQPQHF. The CDR3 DNA sequence: TGTGCCAGCGGTCCCGGGGCCAATCAGCCCCAGCATTTT. V usage is TRBV6-5 and J usage is TRBJ1-5; TRBD1 is a possible D gene (5 bases). The V end was cut by 8 bases, the J end by 3 bases, with 11 bases between. The CDR3 is 13 amino acids. The germline V gene encodes CDR1 MNHEY and CDR2 SVGAGI.

This clonotype appeared many times. The chain combines TRBV11-2 with TRBJ2-7, with D possibly matching TRBD2 (7 bases). CDR3 length: 15 amino acids. V gave up 2 bases and J gave up 2 bases, with 13 bases separating them. CDR1 SGHAT and CDR2 FQNNGV come from the germline V gene. In nucleotides, the CDR3 is TGTGCCAGCAGCTTACCGGGGGGCGGCACCTACGAGCAGTACTTC. Its protein is CASSLPGGGTYEQYF.

The chain employs TRBV5-1 and TRBJ2-6, with TRBD1 matching over 10 bases. This CDR3 has 20 amino acids. CDR1 and CDR2 from the germline V gene are SGHRS and YFSETQ. V lost 2 bases, J lost 0 bases, and 11 bases stayed unmatched. CDR3 protein: CASSFGTGVTHGSGANVLTF. For the CDR3, the DNA is TGCGCCAGCAGCTTCGGGACAGGGGTGACGCACGGCTCTGGGGCCAACGTCCTGACTTTC.

This chain connects TRBV30 to TRBJ1-2, with D perhaps matching TRBD1 (6 bases). The CDR3 consists of 14 residues. Per the germline V gene, CDR1 is GTSNPN and CDR2 is SVGIG (reference sequence). V was trimmed by 3 bases and J by 1 base, leaving 12 bases between them. The CDR3 loop is CAWRGGGINYGYTF. CDR3 nucleotides: TGTGCCTGGAGGGGGGGCGGAATTAACTATGGCTACACCTTC.

The CDR3 region has the DNA TGTGCCAGCAGTTTATCCGGACGGTGGTACGAGCAGTACTTC. The encoded protein is CASSLSGRWYEQYF. The V and J genes are TRBV28 and TRBJ2-7; no firm D call. Deletions cut 1 base from V and 4 bases from J, with 11 bases between. The length of the CDR3 is 14 residues. Germline CDR1 is MDHEN and CDR2 is SYDVKM. Complete variable domain (other parts from reference TRBV28 and TRBJ2-7): DVKVTQSSRYLVKRTGEKVFLECVQDMDHENMFWYRQDPGLGLRLIYFSYDVKMKEKGDIPEGYSVSREKKERFSLILESASTNQTSMYLCASSLSGRWYEQYFGPGTRLTVT.

This clonotype has just a few counts. V usage is TRBV5-1 and J usage is TRBJ2-2; 10 nucleotides align to TRBD2. The junction had 11 bases not matched to a gene; V was cut back by 6 bases and J by 6 bases. CDR1 and CDR2 (germline): SGHRS, YFSETQ. This CDR3 has 16 residues. The CDR3 is CASTLEAGGFAGELFF. The CDR3 nucleotides are TGCGCCAGCACCCTGGAAGCGGGAGGGTTCGCCGGGGAGCTGTTTTTT.

This clonotype came up many times. V and J are TRBV3-1 and TRBJ2-4, with D unresolved. V was cut by 0 bases and J by 4 bases, with 16 bases left in between. CDR1 is LGHDT, CDR2 YNNKEL, per germline (reference sequence). CDR3 length equals 17 residues. The CDR3 spells CASSQEGTRNPKNIQYF. The CDR3 bases are TGTGCCAGCAGCCAAGAAGGAACAAGAAACCCAAAAAACATTCAGTACTTC.

The chain carries TRBV6-6 and TRBJ2-1; D possibly corresponds to TRBD1 (6 bases). Trimming took 1 base from V and 1 from J, leaving 11 bases between them. This CDR3 has 16 residues. The germline gives CDR1 MNHNY, CDR2 SVGAGI (reference sequence). The CDR3 bases are TGTGCCAGCAGTTACTTACAGGGCAGGTCCTACAATGAGCAGTTCTTC. Protein sequence: CASSYLQGRSYNEQFF.

This clonotype was counted only a few times. The CDR3 loop is CSANPASGNTGELFF. CDR3 coding DNA: TGCAGTGCTAACCCCGCTAGCGGGAACACCGGGGAGCTGTTTTTT. The rearrangement links TRBV20-1 to TRBJ2-2; 7 nucleotides align to TRBD2. Trimming at V came to 4 bases and at J to 1 base, leaving 6 bases not matched to a gene. The CDR3 length is 15 residues. Germline CDR1 is DFQATT and CDR2 is SNEGSKA (reference sequence).

DNA for the CDR3: TGTGCCAGCAGGGGCAGCTCCTACGAGCAGTACGTC. It specifies CASRGSSYEQYV. This sequence joins TRBV6-2 or TRBV6-3 and TRBJ2-7, with unresolved D. Trimming took 6 bases from V and 0 from J, leaving 6 bases between them. Germline CDR1 and CDR2: MNHEY and SVGEGT. The CDR3 is 12 amino acids.

This clonotype was counted only a few times. The chain recombines TRBV6-1 with TRBJ1-5; 7 nucleotides match TRBD1. The V and J ends lost 0 bases and 5 bases, in that order; junction bases with no gene match: 4. Per germline, CDR1 MNHNS and CDR2 SASEGT. The CDR3 is 15 amino acids. CDR3 nucleotide sequence: TGTGCCAGCAGTGAAGCGGGGGACAGATATCAGCCCCAGCATTTT. This sequence encodes CASSEAGDRYQPQHF.

This clonotype showed up many times. The chain has TRBV7-3 and TRBJ1-2; 9 bases agree with TRBD1. J was trimmed by 6 bases and V by 5 bases; bases with no gene match: 10. CDR3 length: 15 amino acids. Germline V gives CDR1 SGHTA, CDR2 FQGTGA. The chain's CDR3 is CASSPGNTGGDGYTF. The CDR3 bases are TGTGCCAGCAGCCCAGGAAATACAGGGGGCGATGGCTACACCTTC.

This chain links TRBV28 with TRBJ1-5, with TRBD1 matching over 10 bases. The length of the CDR3 is 17 residues. V was pared by 6 bases and J by 0 bases, with 8 bases of the junction left unmatched. Per germline, CDR1 MDHEN and CDR2 SYDVKM. CDR3 sequence (DNA): TGTGCCAGCAGAGCCGACAGGGGGCCATTTAGCAATCAGCCCCAGCATTTT. Amino acids: CASRADRGPFSNQPQHF.

This clonotype has ten or more counts. The chain combines TRBV10-3 with TRBJ2-1, with 11 bases matching TRBD1. The V gene end was trimmed by 4 bases and the J gene end by 7 bases; junction bases not matched to a gene: 9. Germline lookup yields CDR1 ENHRY and CDR2 SYGVKD. This CDR3 spans 16 amino acids. CDR3 nucleotides: TGTGCCATCAGTGCTGCCGGGACAGGGGGAAGGAATGAGCAGTTCTTC. It yields the protein CAISAAGTGGRNEQFF.

This rearrangement joins TRBV12-3 or TRBV12-4 to TRBJ2-1; 11 bases are a match to TRBD2. The CDR3 consists of 16 residues. J gave up 5 bases and V 4 bases, and 7 bases lay outside the gene matches. Here the CDR3 reads CASSYSGLAGNNEQFF. CDR3 nucleotide sequence: TGTGCCAGCAGTTACTCTGGACTAGCGGGTAACAATGAGCAGTTCTTC.

There are a few counts of this clonotype. This chain connects TRBV28 to TRBJ1-5; D is perhaps TRBD1 (6 bases). V was shortened by 4 bases and J by 2 bases, with 21 bases between the two germline ends. The CDR3 is 18 residues long. Per the germline V gene, CDR1 is MDHEN and CDR2 is SYDVKM. CDR3 nucleotides: TGTGCCAGCAGTTCGCCACCGTACAGGGTAGTGGGCAATCAGCCCCAGCATTTT. This encodes CASSSPPYRVVGNQPQHF.

V and J are TRBV6-5 and TRBJ2-7, with 7 bases fitting TRBD1. Germline-derived CDR1 and CDR2 are MNHEY and SVGAGI. The CDR3 is 14 residues long. J gave up 4 bases and V 3 bases, and 6 bases lay outside the gene matches. DNA for the CDR3: TGTGCCAGCAGTTATGACAGGGTTGGTTACGAGCAGTACTTC. Translation gives CASSYDRVGYEQYF.

This clonotype was observed a handful of times. The V gene is TRBV7-2, the J gene TRBJ2-5, with 7 bases fitting TRBD1. Germline-derived CDR1 and CDR2 are SGHTA and FQGNSA. Germline trimming cut 0 bases from V and 5 bases from J; bases unmatched to any gene: 6. This CDR3 has 15 amino acids. CDR3 nucleotide sequence: TGTGCCAGCAGCTTAGCAGGGGGCAGCCGGGAGACCCAGTACTTC. It encodes CASSLAGGSRETQYF.

V usage is TRBV7-9 and J usage is TRBJ2-7; tentative D call: TRBD1 (6 bases). Germline values: CDR1 SEHNR, CDR2 FQNEAQ (reference sequence). V was cut by 5 bases and J by 6 bases, with 11 bases left in between. The CDR3 sequence is 12 residues long. The CDR3 loop reads CASSGRGGEQYF. CDR3 DNA: TGTGCCAGCAGCGGAAGAGGGGGCGAGCAGTACTTC.

The chain joins TRBV5-1 to TRBJ2-5; D might be TRBD2 (5 bases). This CDR3 comprises 14 residues. Germline V CDR1 and CDR2: SGHRS, YFSETQ. V was cut by 1 base and J by 0 bases, with 7 bases left in between. CDR3 coding DNA: TGCGCCAGCAGCTTGTGGCGGGACCAAGAGACCCAGTACTTC. It yields the protein CASSLWRDQETQYF.

Remarks on this clonotype: A much larger clone lies one base from this, so it may be a read error. V and J are TRBV7-2 and TRBJ2-3, with unresolved D. Per germline, CDR1 SGHTA and CDR2 FQGNSA. The CDR3 is 14 residues long. Trimming took 0 bases from V and 6 from J, leaving 10 bases between them. The CDR3 DNA follows: TGTGCCAGCAGCTTAGCGCTATCGGTCGATACGCAGTATTTT. It is translated as CASSLALSVDTQYF.

This chain links TRBV11-2 with TRBJ1-5, with D maybe TRBD1 (5 bases). Germline values: CDR1 SGHAT, CDR2 FQNNGV. The CDR3 spans 16 residues. The V end was cut by 5 bases, the J end by 1 base, with 15 bases between. CDR3: CASSPGARGSNQPQHF. The CDR3, as DNA: TGTGCCAGCAGCCCCGGGGCACGGGGAAGCAATCAGCCCCAGCATTTT.

The V gene is TRBV20-1, the J gene TRBJ2-1, with D possibly matching TRBD2 (5 bases). Trimming took 0 bases from V and 3 from J, leaving 9 bases between them. Germline assignment: CDR1 DFQATT and CDR2 SNEGSKA (reference sequence). The CDR3 contains 14 residues. CDR3: CSARDRSGYNEQFF. The CDR3 DNA reads as TGCAGTGCTAGAGATAGGAGCGGCTACAATGAGCAGTTCTTC.

V and J are TRBV20-1 and TRBJ1-1, with 7 bases identical to TRBD1. J gave up 4 bases and V 2 bases, and 10 bases lay outside the gene matches. The germline CDR1 and CDR2 sequences are DFQATT and SNEGSKA (reference sequence). There are 15 residues in the CDR3. The CDR3 sequence is CSARPGGAGGTEAFF. CDR3 DNA: TGCAGTGCTAGACCCGGCGGGGCAGGGGGCACTGAAGCTTTCTTT.